These 21 T cell receptor beta chains were sequenced from one sample in a study of blood T cell repertoires in COVID-19. Libraries were prepared by immunoSEQ multiplex PCR; TCRdb keeps only in-frame clonotypes and omits some of them. The repertoire holds some 220,000 clones, with 65% to 90% as singletons. Sequencing was carried out using peripheral blood. The source is a woman aged 70-85 years with COVID-19, enrolled during active disease.

V and J are TRBV23-1 and TRBJ1-5; D possibly corresponds to TRBD1 (5 bases). TRBV23-1 is given ORF status, its function remaining uncertain. V lost 4 bases to trimming and J lost 5 bases, with 24 bases between them. The CDR3 is 18 amino acids. The CDR3 nucleotides read TGCGCCAGCAGTCCTTTTCCCCGCGGCAGGGCCCACCATCAGCCCCAGCATTTT. This codes for CASSPFPRGRAHHQPQHF.

V usage is TRBV9 and J usage is TRBJ2-1; D may be TRBD2 (6 bases). The CDR3 is made up of 15 amino acids. Trimming pared 0 bases from V and 2 bases from J, leaving 9 bases between. CDR1 and CDR2 (germline): SGDLS, YYNGEE. The CDR3 loop reads CASSVDGSPYNEQFF. The CDR3 nucleotides are TGTGCCAGCAGCGTAGACGGGAGCCCCTACAATGAGCAGTTCTTC.

The gene calls are TRBV9 and TRBJ2-7; maybe TRBD2 (6 bases). V lost 0 bases and J 4 bases, leaving 8 bases between the germline ends. The CDR3 runs to 13 residues. Germline assignment: CDR1 SGDLS and CDR2 YYNGEE. The CDR3 here is CASSVEAGYEQYF. The CDR3 DNA reads as TGTGCCAGCAGCGTAGAAGCGGGTTACGAGCAGTACTTC.

The gene calls are TRBV3-1 (or the pseudogene TRBV3-2) and TRBJ2-2, with 9 bases that match TRBD1. V lost 2 bases, J lost 5 bases, and 6 bases stayed unmatched. The CDR3 loop spans 16 amino acids. Per the germline V gene, CDR1 is LGHDT and CDR2 is YNNKEL (reference sequence). The CDR3 loop is CASSQSDRGRTGELFF. The CDR3 nucleotides read TGTGCCAGCAGCCAATCGGACAGGGGTAGAACCGGGGAGCTGTTTTTT.

The gene calls are TRBV7-2 and TRBJ1-1, with 11 bases that match TRBD1. The CDR3 length is 13 residues. Germline CDR1 is SGHTA and CDR2 is FQGNSA. J was trimmed by 7 bases and V by 7 bases; bases with no gene match: 5. The CDR3 DNA sequence: TGTGCCAGCAACAAGGACAGGGGGCTTGAAGCTTTCTTT. This translates into CASNKDRGLEAFF.

This clone has just a few counts. The chain joins TRBV7-3 to TRBJ2-2; perhaps TRBD2 as D (5 bases). The CDR3 loop spans 17 amino acids. Per the germline V gene, CDR1 is SGHTA and CDR2 is FQGTGA. With 6 bases removed from V and 4 bases from J, the gap between germline ends came to 21 bases. As DNA, the CDR3 is TGTGCCAGCAGTCGAACCATTACTAGAGGTCTCACCGGGGAGCTGTTTTTT. It specifies CASSRTITRGLTGELFF. Drawing the rest from reference TRBV7-3 and TRBJ2-2, the complete variable domain is GAGVSQTPSNKVTEKGKYVELRCDPISGHTALYWYRQSLGQGPEFLIYFQGTGAADDSGLPNDRFFAVRPEGSVSTLKIQRTERGDSAVYLCASSRTITRGLTGELFFGEGSRLTVL.

V gene TRBV7-3 combines with J gene TRBJ2-1; tentative D call: TRBD1 (7 bases). This CDR3 comprises 15 residues. Germline assignment: CDR1 SGHTA and CDR2 FQGTGA. Trimming cost V 4 bases and J 7 bases, with 17 bases left between them. The CDR3 bases are TGTGCCAGCAGCTCAGGGGGGACATCACGAAATGAGCAGTTCTTC. Residues: CASSSGGTSRNEQFF.

The V call is TRBV6-2 or TRBV6-3, the J call TRBJ2-1; D perhaps matches TRBD2 (6 bases). Germline CDR1 and CDR2: MNHEY and SVGEGT. V gave up 4 bases and J gave up 9 bases, with 10 bases separating them. The CDR3 contains 12 residues. The CDR3 region is CASSSRRGEQFF. The CDR3 DNA reads as TGTGCCAGCAGTTCTCGGAGGGGTGAGCAGTTCTTC.

The chain couples TRBV19 to TRBJ1-4, with TRBD1 matching over 9 bases. The trim removed 5 bases at V and 0 bases at J, leaving 7 bases unmatched. Germline assignment: CDR1 LNHDA and CDR2 SQIVND (reference sequence). The CDR3 covers 17 residues. The CDR3 bases are TGTGCCAGTAGTTGGGACAGGGATATGGCAACTAATGAAAAACTGTTTTTT. Translation: CASSWDRDMATNEKLFF.

This clone was counted only a few times. The chain is built from TRBV15 and TRBJ1-5, with TRBD1 matching over 7 bases. With 0 bases clipped from V and 6 bases from J, the junction kept 11 bases outside the gene matches. The CDR3 is 17 amino acids. The germline V gene has CDR1 LNHNV and CDR2 YYDKDF (reference sequence). CDR3 protein: CATSRDSLQGVTQPQHF. In DNA form, the CDR3 reads TGTGCCACCAGCAGAGACTCCCTTCAGGGGGTTACTCAGCCCCAGCATTTT. The full variable domain, in which reference TRBV15 and TRBJ1-5 provide the parts outside the CDR3, is DAMVIQNPRYQVTQFGKPVTLSCSQTLNHNVMYWYQQKSSQAPKLLFHYYDKDFNNEADTPDNFQSRRPNTSFCFLDIRSPGLGDTAMYLCATSRDSLQGVTQPQHFGDGTRLSIL.

This chain joins TRBV11-3 and TRBJ2-5; TRBD1 agrees at 8 bases. Germline V CDR1 and CDR2: SGHNT, YENEEA. The CDR3 covers 14 residues. The V gene end was trimmed by 5 bases and the J gene end by 5 bases; junction bases not matched to a gene: 7. The CDR3 bases are TGTGCCAGCAGCCCTTGGACAGGGAGGGAGACCCAGTACTTC. Its protein is CASSPWTGRETQYF.

The chain combines TRBV29-1 with TRBJ1-3, with 7 bases fitting TRBD1. The CDR3 has 14 amino acids. Germline V gene sequence: CDR1 SQVTM, CDR2 ANQGSEA. V was clipped by 4 bases and J by 3 bases; unmatched bases: 6. CDR3: CSVGGGRSGNTIYF. The CDR3 DNA is TGCAGCGTTGGAGGGGGCAGAAGTGGAAACACCATATATTTT.

This clone occurred a few times. The rearrangement uses TRBV3-1 (or the pseudogene TRBV3-2) and TRBJ1-2; 7 positions agree with TRBD1. CDR1 LGHDT and CDR2 YNNKEL come from the germline V gene (reference sequence). CDR3 length: 15 amino acids. The V and J ends lost 1 base and 8 bases, in that order; junction bases with no gene match: 10. CDR3 in DNA: TGTGCCAGCAGCCAAGGGGACAGCCGGTTTGGAGGCTACACCTTC. Its protein is CASSQGDSRFGGYTF.

The genes are TRBV24-1 and TRBJ2-7; TRBD1 matches at 11 bases. V lost 6 bases and J lost 5; bases outside the gene matches: 5. CDR1 and CDR2 from the germline V gene are KGHDR and SFDVKD. The CDR3 covers 14 residues. The CDR3 DNA sequence: TGTGCCACCAGTCCGGGACAGGGGGTACACGAGCAGTACTTC. Its protein product is CATSPGQGVHEQYF.

This chain links TRBV9 with TRBJ1-2, with 8 positions matching TRBD1. V shed 5 bases and J 5 bases; nucleotides not matched to a gene: 11. Germline values: CDR1 SGDLS, CDR2 YYNGEE. The CDR3 runs to 15 residues. This chain's CDR3 is CASRSSGGLGYGYTF. The CDR3 nucleotides are TGTGCCAGCAGATCCTCAGGGGGCTTGGGGTATGGCTACACCTTC.

Comment on this clone: The sample carries other DNA sequences with the same CDR3. The J gene is TRBJ2-1, the V gene TRBV4-1; D ambiguous. Trimming left V 3 bases short and J 0 bases short, with 6 bases between. Germline CDR1 is MGHRA and CDR2 is YSYEKL. The CDR3 contains 14 residues. CDR3 loop: CASSHSGSYNEQFF. As DNA, the CDR3 is TGCGCCAGCAGCCACTCGGGCTCCTACAATGAGCAGTTCTTC.

The chain links TRBV5-1 to TRBJ2-1; TRBD1 matches at 10 bases. This CDR3 has 19 residues. J lost 5 bases, V lost 1 base, and 15 bases had no gene match. Germline V lookup: CDR1 SGHRS, CDR2 YFSETQ. The CDR3 sequence is CASSLKGQGSASGDNEQFF. In DNA, the CDR3 is TGCGCCAGCAGCTTGAAGGGACAGGGGTCGGCTAGCGGTGACAATGAGCAGTTCTTC.

The rearrangement uses TRBV5-6 and TRBJ2-7; TRBD1 is a possible D gene (6 bases). V was shortened by 3 bases and J by 3 bases, with 19 bases between the two germline ends. Germline CDR1 and CDR2: SGHDT and YYEEEE. The CDR3 runs to 16 residues. The DNA of the CDR3 is TGTGCCAGCAGCTGGATGGGTCCGGGACAAATCTACGAGCAGTACTTC. It codes for CASSWMGPGQIYEQYF.

This rearrangement joins TRBV5-4 to TRBJ2-1; 13 nucleotides match TRBD2. J was trimmed by 8 bases and V by 3 bases; bases with no gene match: 11. CDR3 length equals 17 residues. From germline, CDR1 is SGHNT and CDR2 YYREEE (reference sequence). This CDR3 reads CASSSPRLAGGTDEQFF. CDR3 DNA: TGTGCCAGCAGCTCCCCTCGACTAGCGGGAGGTACCGATGAGCAGTTCTTC. Full variable domain (missing parts from reference TRBV5-4 and TRBJ2-1): ETGVTQSPTHLIKTRGQQVTLRCSSQSGHNTVSWYQQALGQGPQFIFQYYREEENGRGNFPPRFSGLQFPNYSSELNVNALELDDSALYLCASSSPRLAGGTDEQFFGPGTRLTVL.

The genes are TRBV6-2 or TRBV6-3 and TRBJ2-7, with a weak D call TRBD2 (6 bases). The germline V gene encodes CDR1 MNHEY and CDR2 SVGEGT. The V end was cut by 5 bases, the J end by 5 bases, with 25 bases between. The CDR3 covers 17 residues. CDR3 region: CASSASGMGGVFNEQYF. The CDR3 coding sequence is TGTGCCAGCAGTGCCTCGGGAATGGGGGGTGTGTTCAACGAGCAGTACTTC.

This chain links TRBV7-3 with TRBJ2-2; D is perhaps TRBD2 (6 bases). Trimming left V 1 base short and J 4 bases short, with 13 bases between. The CDR3 is 16 amino acids. Looked up from germline, CDR1 is SGHTA and CDR2 is FQGTGA. The CDR3 coding sequence is TGTGCCAGCAGCTTAAACGGGGGACGAACCACCGGGGAGCTGTTTTTT. Its translation: CASSLNGGRTTGELFF.